The 28 T cell receptor beta chains listed next were all sequenced from one sample in a study of beta chain features in type 1 diabetes. What was sequenced were expressed TCRB transcripts, since all of the isolated RNA had been reverse transcribed. Sequencing used immunoSEQ multiplex PCR; TCRdb keeps in-frame clones, though not all of them. Seen here are about 370,000 clones, around 10% observed once, and the top ten hold approximately 0.6%. General study findings and limits: Shorter TCRB CDR3s, moderately but significantly so, marked every one of the four CD4+ subsets in Type 1 diabetes patients.

These TCRs' antigens remain unknown. The sequencing sample was made of central memory CD4+ T cells from blood. The receptors originated from a man aged 30-40 years with type 1 diabetes.

The gene calls are TRBV7-3 and TRBJ2-5; possible D gene TRBD1, 6 bases. The CDR3 has 15 residues. Germline CDR1 SGHTA, CDR2 FQGTGA. Trimming removed 6 bases from V and 1 base from J, with 15 bases in between. The DNA for the CDR3 is TGTGCCAGCAGTTTAGGACAGACTCCCCAAGAGACCCAGTACTTC. Protein sequence: CASSLGQTPQETQYF.

Written as DNA, the CDR3 is TGCAGCGTGAAAATCAGCCAAGAGACCCAGTACTTC. Translating it yields CSVKISQETQYF. This chain joins TRBV29-1 and TRBJ2-5; unclear D gene. This CDR3 is built from 12 residues. The germline V gene has CDR1 SQVTM and CDR2 ANQGSEA. V lost 6 bases and J 1 base, leaving 9 bases between the germline ends.

This clone was recorded a few times. The gene calls are TRBV7-6 and TRBJ2-3; D is undetermined. The CDR3 extends over 14 amino acids. Germline lookup yields CDR1 SGHVS and CDR2 FNYEAQ. V gave up 6 bases and J gave up 3 bases, with 13 bases separating them. The CDR3 DNA reads TGTGCCAGCAGTTCCTGGGGTGAAACAGATACGCAGTATTTT. Translating gives CASSSWGETDTQYF.

V usage is TRBV11-2 and J usage is TRBJ1-5; D might be TRBD1 (5 bases). V lost 0 bases and J lost 3, with 12 bases in between. Germline CDR1 and CDR2: SGHAT and FQNNGV. The CDR3 has 16 residues. The CDR3 DNA sequence: TGTGCCAGCAGCTTAGATGGGGCTGTGGCCAATCAGCCCCAGCATTTT. It specifies CASSLDGAVANQPQHF. The whole variable domain, filled in from reference TRBV11-2 and TRBJ1-5, reads EAGVAQSPRYKIIEKRQSVAFWCNPISGHATLYWYQQILGQGPKLLIQFQNNGVVDDSQLPKDRFSAERLKGVDSTLKIQPAKLEDSAVYLCASSLDGAVANQPQHFGDGTRLSIL.

This clone was counted only a few times. This chain's CDR3 is CASSLDRATTGYTF. The CDR3 DNA reads as TGTGCCAGCAGCTTAGATCGGGCAACGACTGGCTACACCTTC. The gene calls are TRBV11-2 and TRBJ1-2; D not certain. The CDR3 sequence is 14 residues long. V was shortened by 0 bases and J by 7 bases, with 12 bases between the two germline ends. CDR1 SGHAT and CDR2 FQNNGV come from the germline V gene.

The chain combines TRBV5-4 with TRBJ1-5; D is unclear. CDR1 is SGHNT and CDR2 is YYREEE in the germline V gene (reference sequence). V was pared by 4 bases and J by 4 bases, with 18 bases between. There are 16 residues in the CDR3. This CDR3 reads CASSQDYSLQNQPQHF. CDR3 nucleotide sequence: TGTGCCAGCAGCCAAGATTATTCGCTGCAAAATCAGCCCCAGCATTTT.

This clone was picked up a small number of times. V gene TRBV5-1 combines with J gene TRBJ2-7; 11 bases fit TRBD1. CDR3 size: 14 residues. Per germline, CDR1 SGHRS and CDR2 YFSETQ. Germline trimming cut 0 bases from V and 6 bases from J; bases unmatched to any gene: 2. Here the CDR3 reads CASSLEGTGGEQYF. CDR3 sequence (DNA): TGCGCCAGCAGCTTGGAGGGGACAGGGGGCGAGCAGTACTTC.

This chain joins TRBV4-1 and TRBJ2-1, with TRBD2 matching over 11 bases. With 1 base clipped from V and 1 base from J, the junction kept 3 bases outside the gene matches. From germline, CDR1 is MGHRA and CDR2 YSYEKL. This CDR3 is built from 17 residues. CDR3 loop: CASSQGLAGQSYNEQFF. CDR3 nucleotide sequence: TGCGCCAGCAGCCAAGGACTAGCGGGACAATCCTACAATGAGCAGTTCTTC.

This clone was seen many times. J is TRBJ2-1 and V is TRBV5-1, with TRBD1 identical over 9 bases. V gave up 4 bases and J gave up 8 bases; unmatched junction bases: 4. Germline CDR1 and CDR2: SGHRS and YFSETQ. CDR3 length: 13 residues. CDR3 in DNA: TGCGCCAGCAGCAAGGACAGGGGCGATGAGCAGTTCTTC. The encoded protein is CASSKDRGDEQFF.

The gene calls are TRBV6-6 and TRBJ1-1; tentatively, D is TRBD1 (6 bases). CDR3 length equals 14 residues. CDR1 is MNHNY and CDR2 is SVGAGI in the germline V gene (reference sequence). Trimming stripped 5 bases from V and 5 bases from J, with 15 bases between. In DNA form, the CDR3 reads TGTGCCAGCAGTCCTACAGGGAGGGATACTGAAGCTTTCTTT. This codes for CASSPTGRDTEAFF.

The chain recombines TRBV4-3 with TRBJ1-1, with no clear D. Trimming stripped 4 bases from V and 4 bases from J, with 13 bases between. This CDR3 is built from 14 residues. Germline CDR1 is LGHNA and CDR2 is YSLEER. The CDR3 DNA follows: TGCGCCAGCAGCCCTTTCGCTGGAAGCACTGAAGCTTTCTTT. It encodes CASSPFAGSTEAFF.

This clone was seen a handful of times. V usage is TRBV5-6 and J usage is TRBJ2-3; D remains ambiguous. Trimming pared 4 bases from V and 4 bases from J, leaving 10 bases between. CDR1 is SGHDT, CDR2 YYEEEE, per germline. This CDR3 comprises 13 residues. The CDR3 sequence is CASSPDAADTQYF. CDR3 bases: TGTGCCAGCAGCCCCGACGCAGCAGATACGCAGTATTTT.

This clone was recorded many times. V is TRBV7-9 and J is TRBJ1-2; no clear D gene. The V gene lost 3 bases and the J gene lost 4 bases, with 12 bases spanning the gap. This CDR3 has 14 residues. Per the germline V gene, CDR1 is SEHNR and CDR2 is FQNEAQ (reference sequence). CDR3 sequence reads: CASSFQAVPYGYTF. For the CDR3, the DNA is TGTGCCAGCAGCTTTCAGGCCGTTCCCTATGGCTACACCTTC.

This clone has a handful of counts. This chain uses TRBV7-2 with TRBJ2-3; 9 positions match TRBD1. The ends lost 2 bases at V and 1 base at J; junction bases unmatched: 1. The CDR3 is 15 amino acids. Per germline, CDR1 SGHTA and CDR2 FQGNSA. In nucleotides, the CDR3 is TGTGCCAGCAGCTTACGACAGGGGGGCACAGATACGCAGTATTTT. Its protein product is CASSLRQGGTDTQYF.

This clone turned up a few times. CDR3 nucleotides: TGCGCCAGCACGAAGGTCGGACAGAACAATGAGCAGTTCTTC. The encoded protein is CASTKVGQNNEQFF. J is TRBJ2-1 and V is TRBV5-1; possible D gene TRBD1, 6 bases. The CDR3 consists of 14 residues. V was pared by 6 bases and J by 5 bases, with 15 bases between. Germline V lookup: CDR1 SGHRS, CDR2 YFSETQ.

This clone was observed a handful of times. The genes are TRBV6-1 and TRBJ1-5; D perhaps matches TRBD1 (6 bases). The CDR3 loop spans 14 amino acids. The V gene lost 4 bases and the J gene lost 0 bases, with 7 bases spanning the gap. Germline CDR1 is MNHNS and CDR2 is SASEGT. CDR3 residues: CASSADSSNQPQHF. For the CDR3, the DNA is TGTGCCAGCAGTGCGGACAGTAGCAATCAGCCCCAGCATTTT.

This clone was found a few times. The genes are TRBV4-2 and TRBJ2-1, with TRBD2 matching over 11 bases. Germline lookup yields CDR1 LGHNA and CDR2 YNFKEQ. CDR3 length equals 17 residues. The ends lost 4 bases at V and 0 bases at J; junction bases unmatched: 5. The CDR3 here is CASSRRTSGFSYNEQFF. DNA of the CDR3: TGTGCCAGCAGCCGCAGGACTAGCGGGTTCTCCTACAATGAGCAGTTCTTC.

In its sample, this clone was seen a few times. The same CDR3 can be traced to other DNA sequences in this sample. J is TRBJ2-1 and V is TRBV4-3; 10 bases agree with TRBD2. The CDR3 extends over 15 amino acids. V gave up 0 bases and J gave up 7 bases; unmatched junction bases: 3. Germline assignment: CDR1 LGHNA and CDR2 YSLEER. CDR3 sequence: CASSQDPSGRNEQFF. In DNA, the CDR3 is TGCGCCAGCAGCCAAGATCCTAGCGGGAGAAATGAGCAGTTCTTC.

The chain carries TRBV29-1 and TRBJ2-7, with no clear D. The CDR3 is 12 residues long. Looked up from germline, CDR1 is SQVTM and CDR2 is ANQGSEA. V dropped 0 bases and J dropped 9 bases, with 12 bases sitting between them. The CDR3 loop reads CSVEDPAGRQYF. DNA of the CDR3: TGCAGCGTTGAAGACCCAGCAGGTCGGCAGTACTTC.

There are a few counts of this clone. The rearrangement joins TRBV10-3 to TRBJ2-1, with 7 bases matching TRBD2. The length of the CDR3 is 13 residues. The germline gives CDR1 ENHRY, CDR2 SYGVKD. V dropped 4 bases and J dropped 10; count of bases not matched to a gene: 7. Here the CDR3 DNA reads TGTGCCATCAGTGGGGGGGACTACCTGGAGCAGTTCTTC. Its translation is CAISGGDYLEQFF.

The chain combines TRBV6-1 with TRBJ1-4; the D gene is possibly TRBD1 (6 bases). V lost 6 bases to trimming and J lost 2 bases, with 10 bases between them. Germline-derived CDR1 and CDR2 are MNHNS and SASEGT. The CDR3 consists of 14 residues. This chain's CDR3 is CASRRQETNEKLFF. CDR3 in DNA: TGTGCCAGCAGACGACAGGAGACTAATGAAAAACTGTTTTTT.

This clone appeared a few times. The genes are TRBV6-4 and TRBJ2-1; 7 nucleotides agree with TRBD1. The ends lost 3 bases at V and 4 bases at J; junction bases unmatched: 6. Germline loops: CDR1 MRHNA, CDR2 SNTAGT. The CDR3 contains 15 residues. CDR3: CASSESTGDYNEQFF. The CDR3 coding sequence is TGTGCCAGCAGTGAAAGTACAGGGGATTACAATGAGCAGTTCTTC.

This clone came up a few times. This chain uses TRBV5-4 with TRBJ2-5; 8 nucleotides match TRBD2. This CDR3 region has 15 residues. The V gene end was trimmed by 0 bases and the J gene end by 2 bases; junction bases not matched to a gene: 3. Germline CDR1 SGHNT, CDR2 YYREEE (reference sequence). The CDR3 spells CASSLVGLEQETQYF. DNA for the CDR3: TGTGCCAGCAGCTTGGTGGGACTAGAACAAGAGACCCAGTACTTC.

This clone was picked up many times. The chain combines TRBV15 with TRBJ2-5; TRBD1 agrees at 8 bases. Germline loops: CDR1 LNHNV, CDR2 YYDKDF (reference sequence). The CDR3 runs to 12 residues. J gave up 3 bases and V 10 bases, and 4 bases lay outside the gene matches. The CDR3 region is CASSQGEETQYF. The CDR3 DNA sequence: TGTGCCAGTTCACAGGGGGAAGAGACCCAGTACTTC.

This clone was detected only a few times. The CDR3 here is CASSSSGSREQYF. In nucleotides, the CDR3 is TGTGCCAGCAGCTCGAGCGGGAGCCGGGAGCAGTACTTC. The rearrangement links TRBV7-2 to TRBJ2-7; 8 positions match TRBD2. V lost 4 bases to trimming and J lost 7 bases; unmatched junction nucleotides: 6. CDR1 and CDR2 from the germline V gene are SGHTA and FQGNSA. This CDR3 has 13 amino acids.

This clone was seen repeatedly, ten times or more. CDR3 sequence (DNA): TGTGCCAGCAGCGACAGGGGTGTATGGGACATTCAGTACTTC. Translated, it gives CASSDRGVWDIQYF. V gene TRBV7-9 combines with J gene TRBJ2-4, with 8 bases aligning to TRBD1. Trimming at V came to 5 bases and at J to 8 bases, leaving 8 bases not matched to a gene. This CDR3 contains 14 residues. Germline V gene lookup returns CDR1 SEHNR and CDR2 FQNEAQ (reference sequence).

This chain connects TRBV6-6 to TRBJ1-4, with D possibly TRBD1 on 5 matching bases. CDR3 length: 14 residues. In germline, CDR1 is MNHNY, CDR2 SVGAGI (reference sequence). The V end lost 6 bases, the J end lost 2 bases, and 10 bases lay between the germline ends. Here the CDR3 DNA reads TGTGCCAGCAGGGCCGGGACTACTAATGAAAAACTGTTTTTT. Translating it yields CASRAGTTNEKLFF.

In its sample, this clone was seen a few times. The genes are TRBV11-3 and TRBJ2-1, with 8 bases matching TRBD2. This CDR3 has 17 amino acids. Germline V gene sequence: CDR1 SGHNT, CDR2 YENEEA. J gave up 4 bases and V 5 bases, and 13 bases lay outside the gene matches. The CDR3 DNA reads as TGTGCCAGCAGCGGAGGAGTGGCGCTAGCGGGTTACAATGAGCAGTTCTTC. Its translation: CASSGGVALAGYNEQFF. Using reference TRBV11-3 and TRBJ2-1 for the parts outside the CDR3, the full variable domain is EAGVVQSPRYKIIEKKQPVAFWCNPISGHNTLYWYLQNLGQGPELLIRYENEEAVDDSQLPKDRFSAERLKGVDSTLKIQPAELGDSAVYLCASSGGVALAGYNEQFFGPGTRLTVL.